A single T cell receptor (beta chain) is shown here with its context. The sample originates from a study of CXCR3-negative and CXCR3-positive naive CD8 T cells. In preparing the TRB cDNA libraries, 5' RACE with UMI labels was used. From its re-call of the 5' RACE reads, TCRdb lists each CDR3 protein once, without DNA. Across tens of thousands of distinct CDR3 sequences, the top ten clones capture about 15% of the sample. This clonotype was obtained from a human donor in good health. Some clones in this sample may be carry-over from other donors' samples. The sequenced sample was memory CD8+ T cells from blood.

CDR3 loop: CASSSGVQQGELFF. The chain uses TRBV7-2 and TRBJ2-2. This CDR3 comprises 14 residues. Germline V lookup: CDR1 SGHTA, CDR2 FQGNSA.